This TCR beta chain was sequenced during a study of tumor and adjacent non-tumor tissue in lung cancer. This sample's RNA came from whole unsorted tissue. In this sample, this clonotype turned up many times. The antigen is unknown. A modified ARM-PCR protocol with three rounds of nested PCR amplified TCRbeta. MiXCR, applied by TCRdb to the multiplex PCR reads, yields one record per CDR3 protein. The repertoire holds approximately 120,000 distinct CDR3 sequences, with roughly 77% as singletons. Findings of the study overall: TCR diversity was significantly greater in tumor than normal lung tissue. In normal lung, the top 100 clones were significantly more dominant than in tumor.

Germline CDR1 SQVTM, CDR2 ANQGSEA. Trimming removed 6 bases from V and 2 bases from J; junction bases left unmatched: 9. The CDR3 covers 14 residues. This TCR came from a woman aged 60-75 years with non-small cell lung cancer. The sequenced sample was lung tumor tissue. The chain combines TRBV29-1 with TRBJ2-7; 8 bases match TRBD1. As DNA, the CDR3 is TGCAGCGTGGGAGGACAGGGAGGAACCTACGAGCAGTACTTC. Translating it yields CSVGGQGGTYEQYF.